This is a list of T cell receptor beta chains from one sample in a study of follicular helper T cells after annual influenza vaccination. Repertoires were generated with immunoSEQ multiplex PCR, while TCRdb's copy carries only in-frame clones and drops some. The sample contains some 10,000 clones, more than 65% of which appear only once. This material consisted of CXCR5+ CD38- circulating T follicular helper cells from blood, taken on the day of influenza vaccination. The receptors originated from an adult who received the influenza vaccine. The CDR3 runs from the conserved cysteine through the conserved F or W. The D gene is left open where the match is weak. Rows may omit the clone size; those that give it use once, few, many or a size class.

J,V,size,D,CDR3,DNA
TRBJ2-7,TRBV18,few,NA,CASSPDTVGEQYF,TGTGCCAGCTCACCGGATACGGTCGGGGAGCAGTACTTC
TRBJ1-4,TRBV30,once,TRBD1,CASTQSGGGNEKLFF,TGTGCCTCAACTCAATCAGGGGGTGGGAATGAAAAACTGTTTTTT
TRBJ1-5,TRBV30,NA,NA,CAWGEGDGQPQHF,TGTGCCTGGGGGGAGGGAGATGGTCAGCCCCAGCATTTT
TRBJ2-3,TRBV5-1,NA,NA,CASSLGELTSSTQYF,TGCGCCAGCAGCTTGGGGGAGCTAACATCCTCTACGCAGTATTTT
TRBJ2-1,TRBV6-1,NA,TRBD2,CASSVVLAGDEQFF,TGTGCCAGCAGTGTTGTCCTAGCGGGAGATGAGCAGTTCTTC
TRBJ1-1,TRBV28,NA,NA,CASRTWGAMNTEAFF,TGTGCCAGCAGAACCTGGGGAGCTATGAACACTGAAGCTTTCTTT
TRBJ1-2,TRBV18,NA,NA,CASSPDQGGYGYTF,TGTGCCAGCTCACCGGACCAGGGAGGCTATGGCTACACCTTC
TRBJ1-2,TRBV28,NA,NA,CASYDLAGDYTF,TGTGCCAGCTACGACCTCGCTGGGGACTACACCTTC
TRBJ1-1,TRBV4-2,NA,TRBD1,CASSRPGTGGLMNTEAFF,TGTGCCAGCAGCCGCCCGGGGACAGGGGGACTCATGAACACTGAAGCTTTCTTT
TRBJ1-2,TRBV29-1,NA,NA,CSVDLSGANYGYTF,TGCAGCGTAGATCTATCGGGAGCTAACTATGGCTACACCTTC
TRBJ2-7,TRBV6-1,NA,TRBD1,CASSRDRDYEQYF,TGTGCCAGCAGCCGGGACAGGGACTACGAGCAGTACTTC
TRBJ2-7,TRBV19,NA,NA,CASSGAGVYEQYF,TGTGCCAGTAGTGGGGCAGGGGTCTACGAGCAGTACTTC
TRBJ1-5,TRBV6-5,NA,NA,CASSQIPNQPQHF,TGTGCCAGCAGCCAGATCCCCAATCAGCCCCAGCATTTT
TRBJ2-5,TRBV18,NA,TRBD1,CASSARGTGQETQYF,TGTGCCAGCTCGGCTCGGGGGACAGGACAAGAGACCCAGTACTTC
TRBJ2-5,TRBV11-3,once,TRBD1,CASSFGQGERETQYF,TGTGCCAGCAGCTTTGGACAGGGGGAGCGTGAGACCCAGTACTTC
TRBJ1-2,TRBV19,NA,NA,CASSIPQGLYGYTF,TGTGCCAGTAGTATCCCGCAGGGACTATATGGCTACACCTTC
TRBJ2-1,TRBV2,NA,TRBD1,CASSDTGQGNEQFF,TGTGCCAGCAGTGATACAGGACAGGGGAATGAGCAGTTCTTC
TRBJ1-4,TRBV28,NA,NA,CASSFSFSNEKLFF,TGTGCCAGCAGTTTTTCCTTCAGTAATGAAAAACTGTTTTTT
TRBJ1-2,TRBV2,NA,TRBD1,CASRPSTGATYGYTF,TGTGCCAGCAGGCCCTCGACAGGGGCCACCTATGGCTACACCTTC
TRBJ1-5,TRBV4-3,NA,NA,CASSQGLDQPQHF,TGCGCCAGCAGCCAAGGACTAGATCAGCCCCAGCATTTT
TRBJ2-6,TRBV10-1,NA,TRBD1,CASSWTGNSGANVLTF,TGCGCCAGCAGTTGGACAGGCAACTCTGGGGCCAACGTCCTGACTTTC
TRBJ1-2,TRBV5-1,few,TRBD1,CASSPTTTGGSYGYTF,TGCGCCAGCAGCCCCACCACGACAGGGGGCTCCTATGGCTACACCTTC
TRBJ1-3,TRBV6-1,NA,NA,CASSVSESHSGNTIYF,TGTGCCAGCAGTGTATCCGAATCCCACTCTGGAAACACCATATATTTT
TRBJ2-7,TRBV18,few,NA,CASSPPEGEQYF,TGTGCCAGCTCACCCCCCGAGGGGGAGCAGTACTTC
TRBJ2-1,TRBV7-3,NA,NA,CASSAPGRTYNEQFF,TGTGCCAGCAGCGCCCCAGGGCGGACTTACAATGAGCAGTTCTTC
TRBJ1-6,TRBV6-5,few,TRBD1,CASSTTGVNSPLHF,TGTGCCAGCAGTACCACAGGGGTTAATTCACCCCTCCACTTT
TRBJ1-3,TRBV19,NA,TRBD1,CASSTQTAGTGRHTIYF,TGTGCCAGTAGCACTCAAACGGCCGGGACAGGGAGACACACCATATATTTT
TRBJ2-3,TRBV29-1,NA,TRBD2,CSVETSGYTQYF,TGCAGCGTTGAGACTAGCGGGTATACGCAGTATTTT
TRBJ2-3,TRBV2,NA,NA,CASSEELFGPYF,TGTGCCAGCAGTGAAGAACTCTTCGGGCCGTATTTT
TRBJ1-4,TRBV30,few,NA,CAWSVGGALFF,TGTGCCTGGAGCGTAGGGGGGGCCCTGTTTTTT
TRBJ2-5,TRBV11-2,NA,TRBD1,CASSLGQGAIGQETQYF,TGTGCCAGCAGCTTAGGGCAGGGGGCGATTGGGCAAGAGACCCAGTACTTC
TRBJ2-7,TRBV19,NA,TRBD1,CASSVGQGSYEQYF,TGTGCCAGTAGCGTCGGACAGGGCTCCTACGAGCAGTACTTC
TRBJ1-6,TRBV18,NA,NA,CASSPGARANSPLHF,TGTGCCAGCTCACCAGGGGCCCGGGCCAATTCACCCCTCCACTTT
TRBJ2-5,TRBV7-2,NA,NA,CASSTDRSETQYF,TGTGCCAGCAGCACCGACAGGTCAGAGACCCAGTACTTC
TRBJ1-6,TRBV14,NA,NA,CASSQEFSPLHF,TGTGCCAGCAGCCAAGAATTTTCACCCCTCCACTTT
TRBJ1-1,TRBV29-1,once,NA,CSVEMNTEAFF,TGCAGCGTTGAGATGAACACTGAAGCTTTCTTT
TRBJ2-7,TRBV5-5,NA,TRBD2,CASSSGPGTSAYEQYF,TGTGCCAGCAGCTCCGGCCCCGGGACTAGCGCCTACGAGCAGTACTTC
TRBJ1-2,TRBV6-6,once,TRBD1,CASSGQGGGYTF,TGTGCCAGCAGCGGACAGGGAGGTGGCTACACCTTC